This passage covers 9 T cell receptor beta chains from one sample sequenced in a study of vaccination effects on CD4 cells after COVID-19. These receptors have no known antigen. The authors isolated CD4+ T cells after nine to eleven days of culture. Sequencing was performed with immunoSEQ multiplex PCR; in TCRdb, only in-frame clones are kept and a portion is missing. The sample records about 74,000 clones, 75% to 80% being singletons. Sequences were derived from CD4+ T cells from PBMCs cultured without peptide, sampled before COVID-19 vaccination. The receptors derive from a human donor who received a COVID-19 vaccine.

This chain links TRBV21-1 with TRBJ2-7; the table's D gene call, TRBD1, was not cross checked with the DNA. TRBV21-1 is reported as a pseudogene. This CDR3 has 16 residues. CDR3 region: CASTPQSGTASYEQYV. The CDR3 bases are TGTGCCAGCACCCCTCAATCCGGGACAGCGTCCTACGAGCAGTACGTC.

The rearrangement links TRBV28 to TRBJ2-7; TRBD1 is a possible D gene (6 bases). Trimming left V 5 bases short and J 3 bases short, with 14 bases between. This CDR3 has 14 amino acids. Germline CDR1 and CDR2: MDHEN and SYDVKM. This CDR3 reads CASSPPGQIYEQYV. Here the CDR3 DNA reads TGTGCCAGCAGTCCCCCAGGACAGATCTACGAGCAGTACGTC.

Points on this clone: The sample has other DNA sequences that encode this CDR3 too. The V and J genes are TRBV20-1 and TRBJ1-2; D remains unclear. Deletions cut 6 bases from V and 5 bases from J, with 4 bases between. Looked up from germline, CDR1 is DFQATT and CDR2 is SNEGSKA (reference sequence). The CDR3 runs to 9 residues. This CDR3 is CSAGYGYTF. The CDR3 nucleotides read TGCAGTGCGGGTTATGGCTACACCTTC.

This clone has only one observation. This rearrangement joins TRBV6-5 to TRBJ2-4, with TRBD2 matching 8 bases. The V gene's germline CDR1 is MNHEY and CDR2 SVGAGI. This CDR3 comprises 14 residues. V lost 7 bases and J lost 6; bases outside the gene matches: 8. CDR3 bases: TGTGCCAGCAAAGTTGCGGGGGGCCGAAACATTCAGTACTTC. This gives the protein CASKVAGGRNIQYF.

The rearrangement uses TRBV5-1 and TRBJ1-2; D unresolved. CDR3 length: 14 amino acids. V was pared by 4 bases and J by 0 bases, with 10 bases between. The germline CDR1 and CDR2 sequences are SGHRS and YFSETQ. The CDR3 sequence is CASSPDASNYGYTF. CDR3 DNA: TGCGCCAGCAGCCCGGACGCTTCTAACTATGGCTACACCTTC. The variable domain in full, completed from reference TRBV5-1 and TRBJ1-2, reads KAGVTQTPRYLIKTRGQQVTLSCSPISGHRSVSWYQQTPGQGLQFLFEYFSETQRNKGNFPGRFSGRQFSNSRSEMNVSTLELGDSALYLCASSPDASNYGYTFGSGTRLTVV.

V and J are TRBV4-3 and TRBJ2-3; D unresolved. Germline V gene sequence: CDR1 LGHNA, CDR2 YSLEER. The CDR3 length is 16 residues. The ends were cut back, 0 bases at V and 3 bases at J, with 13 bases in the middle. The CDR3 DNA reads TGCGCCAGCAGCCAAGATTTTGGTGAGAAAACAGATACGCAGTATTTT. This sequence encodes CASSQDFGEKTDTQYF.

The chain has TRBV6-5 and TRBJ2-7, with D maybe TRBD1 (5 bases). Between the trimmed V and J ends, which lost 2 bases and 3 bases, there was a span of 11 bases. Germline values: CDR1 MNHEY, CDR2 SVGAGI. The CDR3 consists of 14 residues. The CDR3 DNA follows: TGTGCCAGCAGTTACGCACAGGAGAACTACGAGCAGTACGTC. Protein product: CASSYAQENYEQYV.

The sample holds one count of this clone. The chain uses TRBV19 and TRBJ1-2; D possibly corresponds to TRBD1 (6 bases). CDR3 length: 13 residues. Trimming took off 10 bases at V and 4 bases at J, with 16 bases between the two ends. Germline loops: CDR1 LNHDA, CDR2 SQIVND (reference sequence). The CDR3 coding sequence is TGTGCCACCGCAAGGACAGTTTCCTATGGCTACACCTTC. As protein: CATARTVSYGYTF.

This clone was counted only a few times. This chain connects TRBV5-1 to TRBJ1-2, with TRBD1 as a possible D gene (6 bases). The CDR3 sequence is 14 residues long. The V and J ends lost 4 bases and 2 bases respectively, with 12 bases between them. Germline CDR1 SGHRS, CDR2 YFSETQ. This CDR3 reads CASSVDRVNYGYTF. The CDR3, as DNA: TGCGCCAGCAGCGTGGACAGAGTGAACTATGGCTACACCTTC.